Shown below are 18 T cell receptor beta chains from a single sample sequenced in a study of CD8+ T cells in alopecia areata. cDNA serving as the sequencing template came from extracted, reverse transcribed RNA. TCRdb keeps only in-frame clones here, not all; method: immunoSEQ multiplex PCR. In the table there are 150,000 or so clones, 87% of which are singletons. Source: CD8+ T cells sorted from blood, taken at week 0. The receptors come from a human donor with alopecia areata.

The rearrangement uses TRBV6-5 and TRBJ2-1; 8 bases are a match to TRBD1. V dropped 6 bases and J dropped 10; count of bases not matched to a gene: 8. Germline-derived CDR1 and CDR2 are MNHEY and SVGAGI. The CDR3 contains 13 residues. The chain's CDR3 is CASSTGQGYEQFF. CDR3 in DNA: TGTGCCAGCAGCACCGGACAGGGCTACGAGCAGTTCTTC.

The chain joins TRBV5-4 to TRBJ1-1; D is uncertain. The CDR3 has 14 amino acids. The V gene lost 1 base and the J gene lost 4 bases, with 11 bases spanning the gap. CDR1 is SGHNT, CDR2 YYREEE, per germline (reference sequence). CDR3 residues: CASSLRGGSTEAFF. In DNA, the CDR3 is TGTGCCAGCAGCTTGCGGGGAGGGAGCACTGAAGCTTTCTTT. The variable domain in full, with the rest retrieved from reference TRBV5-4 and TRBJ1-1, is ETGVTQSPTHLIKTRGQQVTLRCSSQSGHNTVSWYQQALGQGPQFIFQYYREEENGRGNFPPRFSGLQFPNYSSELNVNALELDDSALYLCASSLRGGSTEAFFGQGTRLTVV.

The rearrangement links TRBV11-2 to TRBJ2-2, with 11 bases that match TRBD1. Unmatched junction bases numbered 7, after V lost 7 bases and J lost 3 bases. Germline V gene data show CDR1 as SGHAT and CDR2 as FQNNGV. This CDR3 is 16 amino acids long. The CDR3 here is CASNYGQGADTGELFF. CDR3 in DNA: TGTGCCAGCAACTACGGACAGGGGGCTGACACCGGGGAGCTGTTTTTT.

V gene TRBV4-1 combines with J gene TRBJ2-6; possible D gene TRBD1, 5 bases. Deletions cut 1 base from V and 0 bases from J, with 10 bases between. Germline CDR1 and CDR2: MGHRA and YSYEKL. There are 17 residues in the CDR3. The CDR3 sequence: CASSQVQGYSGANVLTF. DNA for the CDR3: TGCGCCAGCAGCCAAGTTCAGGGTTACTCTGGGGCCAACGTCCTGACTTTC.

V and J are TRBV6-5 and TRBJ2-7; perhaps TRBD2 as D (5 bases). V lost 0 bases, J lost 3 bases, and 9 bases lay in between. The length of the CDR3 is 14 residues. Germline CDR1 reads MNHEY; CDR2 reads SVGAGI. The DNA of the CDR3 is TGTGCCAGCAGTTACTCGGAGGCAGTCTACGAGCAGTACTTC. This gives the protein CASSYSEAVYEQYF.

The rearrangement joins TRBV19 to TRBJ1-2; D gene uncertain. The germline CDR1 and CDR2 sequences are LNHDA and SQIVND (reference sequence). V shed 6 bases and J shed 9 bases, with 14 bases lying between them. CDR3 size: 12 residues. CDR3 residues: CASSVDLNSYTF. The CDR3 bases are TGTGCCAGTAGCGTGGATCTAAACAGCTACACCTTC.

This chain joins TRBV25-1 and TRBJ2-3; the D gene is possibly TRBD1 (5 bases). Between the trimmed V and J ends, which lost 4 bases and 0 bases, there was a span of 11 bases. The CDR3 loop spans 15 amino acids. The germline CDR1 and CDR2 sequences are MGHDK and SYGVNS. This chain's CDR3 is CASSASGFSTDTQYF. In DNA form, the CDR3 reads TGTGCCAGCAGTGCGTCAGGGTTTAGCACAGATACGCAGTATTTT.

This chain links TRBV4-1 with TRBJ2-3; 14 bases match TRBD2. The germline gives CDR1 MGHRA, CDR2 YSYEKL. CDR3 length: 20 amino acids. V gave up 3 bases and J gave up 0 bases; unmatched junction bases: 11. The CDR3: CASSHRLAGGPTPSTDTQYF. The DNA for the CDR3 is TGCGCCAGCAGCCACAGACTAGCGGGGGGGCCAACCCCTAGCACAGATACGCAGTATTTT.

The V and J genes are TRBV6-1 and TRBJ2-7; 8 nucleotides agree with TRBD1. CDR3 length: 14 amino acids. The trim removed 6 bases at V and 6 bases at J, leaving 10 bases unmatched. Germline CDR1 MNHNS, CDR2 SASEGT. The CDR3 loop reads CASSHPTGVGEQYF. The CDR3 nucleotides are TGTGCCAGCAGCCACCCGACAGGGGTAGGCGAGCAGTACTTC.

The V gene is TRBV7-9, the J gene TRBJ1-2, with D unresolved. The CDR3 contains 11 residues. Germline V lookup: CDR1 SEHNR, CDR2 FQNEAQ (reference sequence). Between the trimmed V and J ends, which lost 3 bases and 10 bases, there was a span of 9 bases. The CDR3 DNA is TGTGCCAGCAGCTTTGGCGGGGACTACACCTTC. The encoded protein is CASSFGGDYTF.

The chain has TRBV5-1 and TRBJ2-7, with 7 bases aligning to TRBD1. Germline V gene data show CDR1 as SGHRS and CDR2 as YFSETQ. The ends lost 3 bases at V and 11 bases at J; junction bases unmatched: 5. The CDR3 totals 11 residues. CDR3 sequence reads: CASSYGQVEYF. Written as DNA, the CDR3 is TGCGCCAGCAGCTACGGACAGGTCGAGTACTTC. Full variable domain (rest looked up from reference TRBV5-1 and TRBJ2-7): KAGVTQTPRYLIKTRGQQVTLSCSPISGHRSVSWYQQTPGQGLQFLFEYFSETQRNKGNFPGRFSGRQFSNSRSEMNVSTLELGDSALYLCASSYGQVEYFGPGTRLTVT.

This clone is a singleton in its sample. The genes are TRBV30 and TRBJ2-1; weak D call: TRBD1 (6 bases). V lost 7 bases, J lost 7 bases, and 17 bases lay in between. This CDR3 comprises 13 residues. Germline V CDR1 and CDR2: GTSNPN, SVGIG (reference sequence). In nucleotides, the CDR3 is TGTGCCTTGGCGCTGGACAGCAGGAATGAGCAGTTCTTC. As protein: CALALDSRNEQFF.

CDR3 amino acids: CASSPRPLTGHGNNEQFF. The CDR3, as DNA: TGTGCCAGCAGCCCGCGACCGCTCACGGGACACGGGAACAATGAGCAGTTCTTC. The V gene is TRBV7-8, the J gene TRBJ2-7; a possible D gene is TRBD1 (6 bases). The J call may be incorrect, as the DNA end agrees better with TRBJ2-1. The CDR3 is 18 residues long. Germline assignment: CDR1 SGHVS and CDR2 FQNEAQ.

The V call is TRBV2, the J call TRBJ2-4; no clear D. Germline loops: CDR1 SNHLY, CDR2 FYNNEI. This CDR3 is 14 amino acids long. V shed 7 bases and J shed 1 base, with 11 bases lying between them. The CDR3 nucleotides are TGTGCCAGCAAAGGACCCGAGGCCAAAAACATTCAGTACTTC. Translating it yields CASKGPEAKNIQYF.

V is TRBV6-1 and J is TRBJ2-7; 9 bases are shared with TRBD2. V lost 6 bases and J lost 3; bases outside the gene matches: 0. CDR1 is MNHNS and CDR2 is SASEGT in the germline V gene. The CDR3 sequence is 12 residues long. The CDR3 nucleotides read TGTGCCAGCAGGACTAGCGGCTACGAGCAGTACTTC. This codes for CASRTSGYEQYF.

The chain recombines TRBV7-3 with TRBJ2-3, with 11 positions matching TRBD2. The J segment lost 2 bases and the V segment lost 4 bases, leaving 8 bases of the junction unmatched. Germline V lookup: CDR1 SGHTA, CDR2 FQGTGA. There are 17 residues in the CDR3. Here the CDR3 DNA reads TGTGCCAGCAGCTCTATCACTAGCGGGAGTGACACAGATACGCAGTATTTT. As protein: CASSSITSGSDTDTQYF.

This clone was seen a handful of times. The chain joins TRBV7-6 to TRBJ2-3; D not certain. The CDR3 totals 14 residues. V was clipped by 5 bases and J by 4 bases, with 13 bases between them. Per germline, CDR1 SGHVS and CDR2 FNYEAQ. Written as DNA, the CDR3 is TGTGCCAGCAGCCGGAGCCGACTGGCAGATACGCAGTATTTT. Translated: CASSRSRLADTQYF.

J is TRBJ2-7 and V is TRBV25-1, with D perhaps assigned TRBD1 or TRBD2 (6 bases each). CDR1 is MGHDK and CDR2 is SYGVNS in the germline V gene. V was clipped by 9 bases and J by 0 bases, with 12 bases between them. This CDR3 is 13 amino acids long. The CDR3 DNA reads as TGTGCCAGTGAGGGGGGCCACTCCTACGAGCAGTACTTC. Its protein is CASEGGHSYEQYF.